This is a list of T cell receptor beta chains from one sample in a study of glioma-infiltrating T cells after dendritic cell vaccination. The repertoire was sequenced with immunoSEQ multiplex PCR; TCRdb's copy has only in-frame clones and lacks some. The table includes fewer than 85,000 clones, roughly 89% detected once. The specimen was blood, collected before dendritic cell vaccination. These receptors originate from a human donor with glioblastoma. CDR3s include the opening cysteine and the closing phenylalanine or tryptophan. A D gene is named only where the DNA matches it firmly.

D	V	J	DNA	CDR3
-	TRBV5-4	TRBJ2-1	TGTGCCAGCAGCTTGGACCGGACAGCTCACAATGAGCAGTTCTTC	CASSLDRTAHNEQFF
-	TRBV2	TRBJ2-7	TGTGCCACAAGACAGAATACCTACGAGCAGTACTTC	CATRQNTYEQYF
-	TRBV30	TRBJ2-1	TGTGCCTGGAGTGTTCGTGAGCAGTTCTTC	CAWSVREQFF
TRBD1	TRBV5-1	TRBJ2-5	TGCGCCAGCAGCCCCGGACAGGGGGCAGAGACCCAGTACTTC	CASSPGQGAETQYF
TRBD2	TRBV7-6	TRBJ2-3	TGTGCCAGCAGCTTAAGAGCGGGAGACGACACAGATACGCAGTATTTT	CASSLRAGDDTDTQYF
TRBD1	TRBV6-5	TRBJ2-7	TGTGCCAGCAACCCCGGGACAGGGACCTACGAGCAGTACTTC	CASNPGTGTYEQYF
-	TRBV7-8	TRBJ2-7	TGTGCCAGCAGCTTAGGGGTGGGAGCCCACGAGCAGTACTTC	CASSLGVGAHEQYF
TRBD2	TRBV9	TRBJ2-1	TGTGCCAGCAGCGCGACTAGCGGCTCCTACAATGAGCAGTTCTTC	CASSATSGSYNEQFF
-	TRBV13	TRBJ2-5	TGTGCCAGCAGCTCGTACCAAGAGACCCAGTACTTC	CASSSYQETQYF
-	TRBV27	TRBJ1-6	TGTGCCAGCAGTTTGGCGGGCTTCTATAATTCACCCCTCCACTTT	CASSLAGFYNSPLHF